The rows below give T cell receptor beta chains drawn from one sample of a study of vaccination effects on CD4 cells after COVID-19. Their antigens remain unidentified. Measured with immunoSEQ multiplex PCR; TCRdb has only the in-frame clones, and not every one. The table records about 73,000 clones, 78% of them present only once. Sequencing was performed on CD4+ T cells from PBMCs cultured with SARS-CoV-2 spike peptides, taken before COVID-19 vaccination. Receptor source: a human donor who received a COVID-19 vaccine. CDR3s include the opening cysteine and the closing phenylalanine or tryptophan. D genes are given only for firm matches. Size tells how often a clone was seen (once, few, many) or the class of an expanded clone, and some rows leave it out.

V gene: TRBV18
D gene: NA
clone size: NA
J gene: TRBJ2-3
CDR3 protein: CASSPLGDTQYF
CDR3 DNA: TGTGCCAGCTCACCATTGGGCGATACGCAGTATTTT

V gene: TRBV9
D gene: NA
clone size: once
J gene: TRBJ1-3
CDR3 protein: CASSVDSFSGNTIYF
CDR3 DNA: TGTGCCAGCAGCGTAGACTCGTTCTCTGGAAACACCATATATTTT

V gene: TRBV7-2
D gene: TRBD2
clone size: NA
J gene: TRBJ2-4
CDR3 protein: CASSPGGSAKNIQYF
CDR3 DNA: TGTGCCAGCAGCCCCGGGGGGTCAGCCAAAAACATTCAGTACTTC

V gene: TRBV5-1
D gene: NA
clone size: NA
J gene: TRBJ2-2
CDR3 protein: CASSSLQGSTGELFF
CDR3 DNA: TGCGCCAGCAGCTCCCTACAGGGAAGCACCGGGGAGCTGTTTTTT

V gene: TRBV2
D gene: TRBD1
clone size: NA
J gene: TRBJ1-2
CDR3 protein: CASNTGTGKGYTF
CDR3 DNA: TGTGCCAGCAACACCGGGACAGGAAAAGGCTACACCTTC

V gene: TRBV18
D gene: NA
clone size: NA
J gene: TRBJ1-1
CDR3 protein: CASSQQGAEAFF
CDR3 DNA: TGTGCCAGCTCGCAACAGGGCGCTGAAGCTTTCTTT

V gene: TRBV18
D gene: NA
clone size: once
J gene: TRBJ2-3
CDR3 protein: CASSPSPTDTQYF
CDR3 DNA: TGTGCCAGCTCACCATCCCCCACAGATACGCAGTATTTT

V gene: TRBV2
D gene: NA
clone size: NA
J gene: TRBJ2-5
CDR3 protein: CASRQGAAETQYF
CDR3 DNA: TGTGCCAGCAGGCAGGGTGCCGCGGAGACCCAGTACTTC

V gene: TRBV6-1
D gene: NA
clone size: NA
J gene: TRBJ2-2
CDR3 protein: CASREAKSANTGELFF
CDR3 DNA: TGTGCCAGCAGGGAAGCAAAAAGCGCGAACACCGGGGAGCTGTTTTTT

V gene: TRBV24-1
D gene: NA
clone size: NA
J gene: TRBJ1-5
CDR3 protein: CATSGSGGGLLQPQHF
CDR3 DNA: TGTGCCACCAGTGGGTCTGGGGGGGGCTTATTACAGCCCCAGCATTTT

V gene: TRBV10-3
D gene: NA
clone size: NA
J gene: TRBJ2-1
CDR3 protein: CAIRSSGPSSYNEQFF
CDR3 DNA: TGTGCCATCAGGTCCTCGGGGCCCAGCTCCTACAATGAGCAGTTCTTC

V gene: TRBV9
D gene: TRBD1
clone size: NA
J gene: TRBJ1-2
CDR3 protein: CASSAKDTGTGNYGYTF
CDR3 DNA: TGTGCCAGCAGCGCAAAAGACACCGGGACAGGGAACTATGGCTACACCTTC

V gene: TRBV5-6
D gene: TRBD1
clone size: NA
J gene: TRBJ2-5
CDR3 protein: CASSPGQAIGETQYF
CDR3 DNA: TGTGCCAGCAGCCCGGGACAGGCGATCGGAGAGACCCAGTACTTC

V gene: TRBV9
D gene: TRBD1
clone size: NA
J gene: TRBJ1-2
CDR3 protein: CASSVVRGRFTF
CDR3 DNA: TGTGCCAGCAGCGTAGTCAGGGGGAGGTTCACCTTC

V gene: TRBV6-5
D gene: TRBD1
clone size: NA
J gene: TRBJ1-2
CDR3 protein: CASSFTGGPYGYTF
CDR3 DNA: TGTGCCAGCAGTTTCACAGGGGGCCCGTATGGCTACACCTTC

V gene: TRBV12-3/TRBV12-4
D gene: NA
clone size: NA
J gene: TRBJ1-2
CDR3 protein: CASSLGGSRGYTF
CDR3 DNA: TGTGCCAGCAGTTTAGGTGGGTCGCGGGGCTACACCTTC

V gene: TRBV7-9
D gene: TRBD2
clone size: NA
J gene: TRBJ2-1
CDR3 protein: CASSSTSGYNEQFF
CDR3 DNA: TGTGCCAGCAGCTCAACTAGCGGCTACAATGAGCAGTTCTTC

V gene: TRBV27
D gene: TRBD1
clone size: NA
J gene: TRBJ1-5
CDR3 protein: CASSSTDRGRAQPQHF
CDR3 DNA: TGTGCCAGCAGCTCTACAGACAGGGGAAGAGCTCAGCCCCAGCATTTT

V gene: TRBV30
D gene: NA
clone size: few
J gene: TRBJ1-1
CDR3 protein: CAWSVGRWGTEAFF
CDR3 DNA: TGTGCCTGGAGTGTAGGGAGGTGGGGCACTGAAGCTTTCTTT

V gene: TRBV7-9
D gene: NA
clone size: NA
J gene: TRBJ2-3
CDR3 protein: CASSLGTRDGDTQYF
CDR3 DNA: TGTGCCAGCAGCTTGGGGACAAGAGACGGGGATACGCAGTATTTT

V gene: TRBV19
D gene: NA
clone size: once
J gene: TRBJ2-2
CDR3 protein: CASRRTGNTGELFF
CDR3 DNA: TGTGCCAGTAGACGAACAGGGAACACCGGGGAGCTGTTTTTT

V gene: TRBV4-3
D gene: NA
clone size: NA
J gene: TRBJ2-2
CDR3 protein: CASSLESLGQGGTGELFF
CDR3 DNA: TGCGCCAGCAGCCTCGAAAGTTTAGGGCAGGGGGGCACCGGGGAGCTGTTTTTT

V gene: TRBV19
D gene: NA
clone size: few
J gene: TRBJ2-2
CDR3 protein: CASTRRGGNTGELFF
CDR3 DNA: TGTGCCAGTACCCGGAGGGGGGGCAACACCGGGGAGCTGTTTTTT

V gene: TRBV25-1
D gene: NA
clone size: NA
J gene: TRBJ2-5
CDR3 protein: CASRGTSSGTQYF
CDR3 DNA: TGTGCCAGCAGAGGGACTTCTTCTGGGACCCAGTACTTC

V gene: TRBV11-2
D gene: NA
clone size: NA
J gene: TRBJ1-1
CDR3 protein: CASSPGGRVNTEAFF
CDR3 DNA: TGTGCCAGCAGCCCCGGTGGCAGAGTGAACACTGAAGCTTTCTTT

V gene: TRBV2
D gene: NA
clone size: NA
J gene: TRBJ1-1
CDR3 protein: CASTWAGWTFF
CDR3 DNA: TGTGCCAGCACTTGGGCAGGTTGGACTTTCTTT

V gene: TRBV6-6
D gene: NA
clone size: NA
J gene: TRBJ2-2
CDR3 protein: CASSGNMNTGELFF
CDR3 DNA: TGTGCCAGCAGCGGAAACATGAACACCGGGGAGCTGTTTTTT

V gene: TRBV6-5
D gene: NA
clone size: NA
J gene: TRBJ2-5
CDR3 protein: CASSLRLGTKQETQYF
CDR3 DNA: TGTGCCAGCAGTTTACGTCTTGGGACCAAACAAGAGACCCAGTACTTC

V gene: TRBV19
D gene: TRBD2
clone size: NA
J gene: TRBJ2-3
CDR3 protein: CASSSPGSGGLDTQYF
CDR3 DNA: TGTGCCAGTAGTTCGCCGGGTAGCGGGGGGTTAGATACGCAGTATTTT

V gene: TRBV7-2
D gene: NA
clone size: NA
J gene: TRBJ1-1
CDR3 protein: CASSLGGVNTEAFF
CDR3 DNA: TGTGCCAGCAGCTTAGGAGGGGTGAACACTGAAGCTTTCTTT

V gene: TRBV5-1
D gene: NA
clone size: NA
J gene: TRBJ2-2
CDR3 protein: CASSAAGGANTGELFF
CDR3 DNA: TGCGCCAGCAGCGCCGCGGGCGGCGCGAACACCGGGGAGCTGTTTTTT

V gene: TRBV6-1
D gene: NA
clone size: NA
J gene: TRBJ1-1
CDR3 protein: CASSEAVGGSRAFF
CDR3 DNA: TGTGCCAGCAGTGAGGCTGTGGGTGGCTCCCGGGCTTTCTTT

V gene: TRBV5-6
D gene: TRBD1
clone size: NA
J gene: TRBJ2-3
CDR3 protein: CASSWTGATDTQYF
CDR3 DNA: TGTGCCAGCAGCTGGACAGGGGCCACAGATACGCAGTATTTT

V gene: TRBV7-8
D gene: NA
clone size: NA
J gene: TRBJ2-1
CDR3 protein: CASRPEVNEQFF
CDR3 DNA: TGTGCCAGCCGTCCCGAGGTAAATGAGCAGTTCTTC

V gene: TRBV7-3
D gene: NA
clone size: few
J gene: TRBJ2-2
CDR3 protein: CASSLLGFGPGELFF
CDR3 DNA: TGTGCCAGCAGCTTATTGGGGTTCGGGCCCGGGGAGCTGTTTTTT

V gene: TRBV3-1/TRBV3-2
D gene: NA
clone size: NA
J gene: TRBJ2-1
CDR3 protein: CASSHQGRAVAYNEQFF
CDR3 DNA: TGTGCCAGCAGCCATCAGGGTCGGGCGGTCGCCTACAATGAGCAGTTCTTC

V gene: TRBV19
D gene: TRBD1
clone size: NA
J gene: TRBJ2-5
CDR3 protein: CASTDSIRGQVETQYF
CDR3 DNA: TGTGCCAGTACTGATTCTATCAGGGGGCAAGTGGAGACCCAGTACTTC

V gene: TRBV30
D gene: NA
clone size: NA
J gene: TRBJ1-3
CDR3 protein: CAWSGWGSGNTIYF
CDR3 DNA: TGTGCCTGGTCCGGGTGGGGATCTGGAAACACCATATATTTT

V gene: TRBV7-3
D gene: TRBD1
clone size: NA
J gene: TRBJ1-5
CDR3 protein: CASSVGQGSLCQPQHF
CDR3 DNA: TGTGCCAGCAGCGTGGGACAGGGGAGTTTGTGTCAGCCCCAGCATTTT

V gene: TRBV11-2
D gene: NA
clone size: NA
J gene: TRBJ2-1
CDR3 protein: CASSLAGEGPFF
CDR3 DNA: TGTGCCAGCAGCTTAGCGGGGGAAGGTCCGTTCTTC

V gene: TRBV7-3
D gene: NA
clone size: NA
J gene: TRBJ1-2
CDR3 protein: CASSLQQGINYGYTF
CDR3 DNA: TGTGCCAGCAGCTTACAACAGGGAATTAACTATGGCTACACCTTC

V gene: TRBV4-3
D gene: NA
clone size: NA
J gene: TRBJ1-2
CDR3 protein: CASSQDLDSGNGYTF
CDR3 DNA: TGCGCCAGCAGCCAAGATCTGGACAGCGGCAATGGCTACACCTTC

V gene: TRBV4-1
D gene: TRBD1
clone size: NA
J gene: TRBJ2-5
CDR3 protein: CASSPTNRLIQGAVETQYF
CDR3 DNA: TGCGCCAGCAGTCCCACAAACCGATTAATACAGGGGGCGGTGGAGACCCAGTACTTC

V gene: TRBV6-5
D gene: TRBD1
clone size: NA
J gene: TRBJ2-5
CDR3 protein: CASSYTGVWVETQYF
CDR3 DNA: TGTGCCAGCAGTTACACAGGGGTCTGGGTAGAGACCCAGTACTTC

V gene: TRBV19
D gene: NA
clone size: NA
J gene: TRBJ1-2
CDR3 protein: CASTKGADYGYTF
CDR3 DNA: TGTGCCAGTACTAAGGGTGCGGACTATGGCTACACCTTC

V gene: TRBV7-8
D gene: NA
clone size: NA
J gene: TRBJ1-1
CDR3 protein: CASSLVRVFQFRGTEAFF
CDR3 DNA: TGTGCCAGCAGCTTAGTTAGGGTATTTCAATTCAGGGGCACTGAAGCTTTCTTT

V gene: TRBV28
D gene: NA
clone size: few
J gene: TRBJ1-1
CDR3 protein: CASSFGLHGAFF
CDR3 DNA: TGTGCCAGCAGTTTCGGACTCCACGGGGCTTTCTTT

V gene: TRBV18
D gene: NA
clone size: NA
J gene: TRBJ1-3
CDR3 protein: CASSPLESSSGNTIYF
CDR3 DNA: TGTGCCAGCTCACCGCTAGAGAGTAGCTCTGGAAACACCATATATTTT

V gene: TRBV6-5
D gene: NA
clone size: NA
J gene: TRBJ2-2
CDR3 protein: CASSSTGHLTGELFF
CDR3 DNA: TGTGCCAGCAGTTCAACAGGGCACCTCACCGGGGAGCTGTTTTTT

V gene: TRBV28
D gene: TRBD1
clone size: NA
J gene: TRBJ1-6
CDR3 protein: CASGDRGRHNSPLHF
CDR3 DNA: TGTGCCAGCGGGGACAGGGGGCGCCATAATTCACCCCTCCACTTT

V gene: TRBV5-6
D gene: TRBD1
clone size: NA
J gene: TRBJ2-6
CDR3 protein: CASSFGTGLPGANVLTF
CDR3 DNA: TGTGCCAGCAGCTTTGGGACAGGCTTACCTGGGGCCAACGTCCTGACTTTC

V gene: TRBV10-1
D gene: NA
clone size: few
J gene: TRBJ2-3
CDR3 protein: CASSESRADTQYF
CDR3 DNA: TGCGCCAGCAGTGAGTCGAGGGCCGATACGCAGTATTTT

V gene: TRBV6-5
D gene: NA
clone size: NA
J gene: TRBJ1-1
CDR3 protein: CASSYSRTAEGEAFF
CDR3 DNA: TGTGCCAGCAGTTACTCCCGGACAGCTGAAGGGGAAGCTTTCTTT

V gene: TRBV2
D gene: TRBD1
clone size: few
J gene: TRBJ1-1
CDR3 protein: CASRGTGPNTEAFF
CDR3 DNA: TGTGCCAGCAGGGGGACAGGTCCAAACACTGAAGCTTTCTTT

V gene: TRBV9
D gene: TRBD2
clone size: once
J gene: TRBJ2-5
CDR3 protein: CASSAIAAGGLETQYF
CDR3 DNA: TGTGCCAGCAGCGCTATCGCAGCGGGGGGGCTTGAGACCCAGTACTTC